The present T cell receptor beta chain was sequenced within a study of cytomegalovirus exposure and HLA in healthy donors listed by TCRdb under 2017. Regarding the study in general: According to a later analysis, one platform produced both the 120 validation repertoires and the 670 or so repertoires of the first cohort. High-throughput TCR immunosequencing, statistical association of individual TCRs with disease status, and machine learning were combined to predict cytomegalovirus infection status. The study aimed to test whether cataloging public T cell receptors could reveal signatures of past pathogen exposure. Besides the first cohort of around 700 subjects, a separate validation cohort made up of 95 to 150 different subjects was used. Broader findings and caveats from the paper: The classifier was reported to diagnose cytomegalovirus status with high specificity and sensitivity in both the original cohort and the validation cohort. Across donors, most TCR sequences were observed very rarely, whereas some public TCRs were present in many individuals. The study gave a list of 150 to 200 TCR beta chains associated with cytomegalovirus. Subsequent analysis determined that TCRs grouped into clusters in the first cohort also showed a tendency toward co-occurrence across the 120 validation repertoires, and 85% to 95% of cluster scores exceeded 0. In vitro tests confirmed that a few of the cytomegalovirus-associated TCR beta chains recognize cytomegalovirus antigens. The authors suggested that the approach could potentially be generalized to other disease states and immunological phenotypes. The validation cohort had no HLA typing available for a later analysis, so co-occurrence within that cohort was assessed over all 120 or so repertoires.

The V end loses 4 bases and the J end loses 0 bases, and a stretch of 22 bases separates them. Via the germline V gene (reference sequence), CDR1 is GTSNPN and CDR2 SVGIG. From its cysteine to its phenylalanine, the CDR3 spans 19 amino acids. Of the read, only the CDR3 DNA is kept; its 57 bases are in frame from base 1. This clone has a single count. No antigen is known for it. No much larger clonotype is one base removed from it; base qualities were not supplied. Library creation used the immunoSEQ multiplex PCR assay. On the authors' methods: A statistical classification framework was developed to diagnose cytomegalovirus status using the catalog of TCR beta chain sequences. Entries here come from immuneACCESS through TCRdb and include only in-frame sequences with V and J called. Some clones fail to appear in such tables; in the studies checked, an unresolved V gene covers under half of the shortfall, and the cause of the remainder is unknown. V, J and clone size are taken as reported in that table, and D and trimming were inferred from the DNA itself. The sample records about 120,000 clones, around 89% of which are singletons. The ten most abundant clones make up about 6% of the sample.

Donors formed part of the validation cohort, which comprised 120 or so subjects and was distinct from the first cohort of fewer than 750 subjects. This receptor chain uses TRBV30 and TRBJ1-6; the D gene is perhaps TRBD1, from 5 matching bases. The clonotype was recovered from a woman aged 18 to 35 in good health and CMV-seropositive. Material for sequencing was PBMCs. CDR3 region: CAWTANPTRGSSYNSPLHF. At the DNA level, the sequence is TGTGCCTGGACCGCGAACCCGACCCGGGGGAGCTCCTATAATTCACCCCTCCACTTT.